This TCR beta chain was captured by sequencing in a study of CD8 T cells in ankylosing spondylitis. General observations from the study: Typical of ankylosing spondylitis blood, it appeared, was a TCR beta motif of about eight highly homologous variants.

CDR3 length: 17 amino acids. V was shortened by 9 bases and J by 0 bases, with 24 bases between the two germline ends. On this clonotype itself: The antigen is undetermined.

TCRdb processed the 5' RACE reads anew with MiXCR; each CDR3 protein has one entry. The top ten hold 6.8% of the sample, which has about 540,000 distinct CDR3 sequences, roughly 13% seen once. The V call is TRBV5-3, the J call TRBJ2-5; D may correspond to TRBD1 or TRBD2 (7 bases each). TRBV5-3 is an open reading frame whose function is uncertain. The sequence was obtained from a male donor with ankylosing spondylitis. The material sequenced was blood, either unsorted or a sorted T cell fraction (not recorded which). CDR3: CAMGPGAGGEDQETQYF. DNA for the CDR3: TGTGCCATGGGCCCTGGGGCAGGGGGGGAGGACCAAGAGACCCAGTACTTC.